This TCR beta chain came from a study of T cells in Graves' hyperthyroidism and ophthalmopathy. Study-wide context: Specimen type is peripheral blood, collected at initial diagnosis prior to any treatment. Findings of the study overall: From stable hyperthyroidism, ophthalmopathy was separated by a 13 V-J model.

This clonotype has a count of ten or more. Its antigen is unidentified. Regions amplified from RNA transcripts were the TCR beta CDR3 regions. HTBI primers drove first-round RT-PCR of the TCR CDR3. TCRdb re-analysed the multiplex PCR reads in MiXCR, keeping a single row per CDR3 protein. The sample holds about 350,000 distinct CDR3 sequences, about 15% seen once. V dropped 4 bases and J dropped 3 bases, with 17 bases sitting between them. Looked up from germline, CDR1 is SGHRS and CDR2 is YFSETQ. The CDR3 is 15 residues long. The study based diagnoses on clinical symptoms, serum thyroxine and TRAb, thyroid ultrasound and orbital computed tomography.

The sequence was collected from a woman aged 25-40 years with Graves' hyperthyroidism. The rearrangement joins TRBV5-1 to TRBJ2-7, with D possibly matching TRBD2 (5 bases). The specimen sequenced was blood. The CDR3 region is CASSPSYSTGYEQYF. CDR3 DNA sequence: TGCGCCAGCAGCCCTAGCTATTCGACGGGCTACGAGCAGTACTTC.